This is a list of T cell receptor beta chains from one sample in a study of blood T cell repertoires in COVID-19. Sequencing was performed with immunoSEQ multiplex PCR; in TCRdb, only in-frame clones are kept and a portion is missing. Among about 68,000 clones listed, roughly 84% were seen once. The specimen sequenced was peripheral blood. The receptors originated from a man aged 50 to 60 with active COVID-19. CDR3s include the opening cysteine and the closing phenylalanine or tryptophan. Fields, in order: D gene, clone size, J gene, V gene, CDR3 protein, CDR3 DNA. D genes are given only for firm matches. Clone size appears in some rows only: once, few, many, or a class for an expanded clone.

D: TRBD1
size: NA
J: TRBJ1-1
V: TRBV30
CDR3: CASTGQGVTEAFF
DNA: TGTGCCTCCACTGGACAGGGGGTAACTGAAGCTTTCTTT

D: NA
size: NA
J: TRBJ2-5
V: TRBV29-1
CDR3: CSVEGLEETQYF
DNA: TGCAGCGTTGAAGGGCTAGAAGAGACCCAGTACTTC

D: NA
size: NA
J: TRBJ1-6
V: TRBV6-6
CDR3: CASRTGSSYNSPLHF
DNA: TGTGCCAGCAGGACGGGAAGCTCCTATAATTCACCCCTCCACTTT

D: NA
size: NA
J: TRBJ2-7
V: TRBV19
CDR3: CASSIQGSVYEQYF
DNA: TGTGCCAGTAGTATCCAGGGGTCCGTCTACGAGCAGTACTTC

D: TRBD1
size: NA
J: TRBJ2-4
V: TRBV6-5
CDR3: CASSTPRTGNIQYF
DNA: TGTGCCAGCAGCACGCCTAGGACAGGAAACATTCAGTACTTC

D: NA
size: NA
J: TRBJ1-4
V: TRBV4-1
CDR3: CASSQDRTGDSFMFF
DNA: TGCGCCAGCAGCCAAGATCGTACCGGAGACTCCTTTATGTTTTTT

D: NA
size: NA
J: TRBJ2-1
V: TRBV19
CDR3: CASSARYNEQFF
DNA: TGTGCCAGTAGTGCGCGCTACAATGAGCAGTTCTTC

D: NA
size: few
J: TRBJ2-7
V: TRBV10-3
CDR3: CAISEPGSYYEQYF
DNA: TGTGCCATCAGTGAGCCAGGGTCATACTACGAGCAGTACTTC

D: TRBD2
size: NA
J: TRBJ2-1
V: TRBV6-2/TRBV6-3
CDR3: CASSPPTSVENEQFF
DNA: TGTGCCAGCAGCCCCCCCACTAGCGTCGAGAATGAGCAGTTCTTC

D: TRBD2
size: NA
J: TRBJ2-2
V: TRBV30
CDR3: CAWSSGLATGELFF
DNA: TGTGCCTGGTCCTCGGGACTAGCTACCGGGGAGCTGTTTTTT

D: TRBD1
size: NA
J: TRBJ1-3
V: TRBV7-2
CDR3: CASSLVAGGPGNTIYF
DNA: TGTGCCAGCAGCTTAGTGGCAGGGGGCCCTGGAAACACCATATATTTT

D: NA
size: NA
J: TRBJ2-5
V: TRBV11-2
CDR3: CASSPGVGGGMGETQYF
DNA: TGTGCCAGCAGCCCCGGGGTGGGCGGGGGCATGGGAGAGACCCAGTACTTC

D: NA
size: NA
J: TRBJ2-7
V: TRBV6-5
CDR3: CASSPDGNYEQYF
DNA: TGTGCCAGCAGTCCAGACGGGAACTACGAGCAGTACTTC

D: TRBD1
size: NA
J: TRBJ2-1
V: TRBV6-5
CDR3: CASRFRDSYNEQFF
DNA: TGTGCCAGCAGGTTTCGGGACAGCTACAATGAGCAGTTCTTC

D: TRBD1
size: NA
J: TRBJ1-2
V: TRBV25-1
CDR3: CASSDPGTASWDTF
DNA: TGTGCCAGCAGTGATCCCGGGACAGCAAGTTGGGACACCTTC

D: TRBD1
size: NA
J: TRBJ2-7
V: TRBV7-3
CDR3: CASSLDGTGVYEQYF
DNA: TGTGCCAGCAGCTTAGACGGGACAGGGGTCTACGAGCAGTACTTC

D: TRBD1
size: once
J: TRBJ1-1
V: TRBV10-3
CDR3: CAISESPGGHTEAFF
DNA: TGTGCCATCAGTGAGTCCCCAGGGGGCCACACTGAAGCTTTCTTT

D: NA
size: NA
J: TRBJ1-2
V: TRBV28
CDR3: CASSLKLGGLGYTF
DNA: TGTGCCAGCAGTTTAAAATTAGGAGGGTTGGGCTACACCTTC

D: TRBD1
size: NA
J: TRBJ1-1
V: TRBV4-3
CDR3: CASSQGTGEVTEAFF
DNA: TGCGCCAGCAGCCAAGGTACAGGGGAGGTCACTGAAGCTTTCTTT

D: NA
size: NA
J: TRBJ1-2
V: TRBV6-5
CDR3: CASRTPNYGYTF
DNA: TGTGCCAGCAGGACACCGAACTATGGCTACACCTTC

D: NA
size: NA
J: TRBJ1-1
V: TRBV4-2
CDR3: CASSQDGGGRDTEAFF
DNA: TGTGCCAGCAGCCAAGATGGTGGAGGGAGAGACACTGAAGCTTTCTTT

D: TRBD2
size: NA
J: TRBJ2-7
V: TRBV27
CDR3: CASSSLTGSGRGEQYF
DNA: TGTGCCAGCAGTTCACTCACGGGGAGCGGGAGGGGCGAGCAGTACTTC

D: NA
size: NA
J: TRBJ1-1
V: TRBV28
CDR3: CASSSLRGANTEAFF
DNA: TGTGCCAGCAGTTCCCTCCGGGGGGCGAACACTGAAGCTTTCTTT

D: TRBD1
size: NA
J: TRBJ1-4
V: TRBV9
CDR3: CASRTGTEKLFF
DNA: TGTGCCAGCCGGACAGGAACTGAAAAACTGTTTTTT

D: NA
size: NA
J: TRBJ1-1
V: TRBV5-1
CDR3: CASSLGAGGSTNTEAFF
DNA: TGCGCCAGCAGCTTGGGGGCAGGTGGAAGCACGAACACTGAAGCTTTCTTT

D: NA
size: NA
J: TRBJ2-2
V: TRBV5-1
CDR3: CASSLDGGGSNGELFF
DNA: TGCGCCAGCAGCTTGGATGGGGGAGGCTCGAACGGGGAGCTGTTTTTT

D: NA
size: NA
J: TRBJ2-3
V: TRBV30
CDR3: CAWSRGNTDTQYF
DNA: TGTGCCTGGAGTAGGGGGAACACAGATACGCAGTATTTT

D: TRBD2
size: NA
J: TRBJ2-2
V: TRBV28
CDR3: CASSGAGGNTGELFF
DNA: TGTGCCAGCAGTGGAGCGGGAGGCAACACCGGGGAGCTGTTTTTT

D: NA
size: NA
J: TRBJ1-2
V: TRBV5-8
CDR3: CASSFGGQPWGYTF
DNA: TGTGCCAGCAGCTTTGGCGGACAACCGTGGGGCTACACCTTC